One and the same sample provided the 23 T cell receptor beta chains below, sequenced in a study of T cells in Graves' hyperthyroidism and ophthalmopathy. Researchers took RNA transcripts and amplified the TCR beta CDR3 regions from them. HTBI primers were used for first-round RT-PCR of the TCR CDR3. TCRdb processed the multiplex PCR reads anew with MiXCR; each CDR3 protein has one entry. The sample has about 460,000 distinct CDR3 sequences, under 25% seen once. The material sequenced was blood. These receptors came from a woman between 65 and 79 years old with Graves' ophthalmopathy.

This clonotype occurred many times. J is TRBJ1-1 and V is TRBV3-1; perhaps TRBD1 as D (5 bases). This CDR3 has 13 residues. Germline CDR1 reads LGHDT; CDR2 reads YNNKEL (reference sequence). V was cut by 6 bases and J by 2 bases, with 10 bases left in between. CDR3 nucleotide sequence: TGTGCCAGCAGTCGTGGGGGAAACACTGAAGCTTTCTTT. Its protein is CASSRGGNTEAFF.

The table lists this clonotype with many counts. The rearrangement links TRBV6-6 to TRBJ2-3; 8 positions match TRBD1. Trimming at V came to 0 bases and at J to 5 bases, leaving 7 bases not matched to a gene. Looked up from germline, CDR1 is MNHNY and CDR2 is SVGAGI (reference sequence). The CDR3 is 16 amino acids. The CDR3 here is CASSYSVGTGQDTQYF. As DNA, the CDR3 is TGTGCCAGCAGTTACTCGGTAGGGACAGGTCAAGATACGCAGTATTTT.

This clonotype was recorded a few times. This chain joins TRBV12-3 or TRBV12-4 and TRBJ2-1; D is perhaps TRBD2 (5 bases). V lost 4 bases and J lost 6, with 10 bases in between. The CDR3 has 13 residues. DNA for the CDR3: TGTGCCAGCAGTTGGAGCGGAATCAATGAGCAGTTCTTC. It yields the protein CASSWSGINEQFF.

V is TRBV12-3 or TRBV12-4 and J is TRBJ2-3; 11 bases match TRBD2. The V gene end was trimmed by 6 bases and the J gene end by 4 bases; junction bases not matched to a gene: 6. The CDR3 is 15 residues long. The CDR3 protein is CASSRSGRGADTQYF. Written as DNA, the CDR3 is TGTGCCAGCAGCCGTAGCGGGAGGGGAGCAGATACGCAGTATTTT.

This clonotype was seen at least ten times. The chain is built from TRBV3-1 and TRBJ1-1; D call uncertain. The germline V and J ends were trimmed by 3 bases and 4 bases, with 6 bases remaining between them. The length of the CDR3 is 12 residues. Germline V gene sequence: CDR1 LGHDT, CDR2 YNNKEL (reference sequence). CDR3 in DNA: TGTGCCAGCAGCCAGACCTCCACTGAAGCTTTCTTT. It codes for CASSQTSTEAFF.

The sample holds many counts of this clonotype. V and J are TRBV7-8 and TRBJ2-1; possible D gene TRBD2, 7 bases. The CDR3 loop spans 17 amino acids. CDR1 and CDR2 (germline): SGHVS, FQNEAQ. Trimming removed 3 bases at V and 6 bases at J, with 21 bases between. The CDR3 DNA follows: TGTGCCAGCAGCTTTAGGGCTAGCGGAAGGGGGGGCAATGAGCAGTTCTTC. This encodes CASSFRASGRGGNEQFF.

This clonotype appeared many times. The chain joins TRBV3-1 to TRBJ1-2; TRBD1 is a possible D gene (6 bases). Per the germline V gene, CDR1 is LGHDT and CDR2 is YNNKEL (reference sequence). The germline V and J ends were trimmed by 3 bases and 4 bases, with 9 bases remaining between them. CDR3 length equals 13 residues. The CDR3 loop reads CASSHGQFYGYTF. The CDR3 DNA is TGTGCCAGCAGCCACGGACAGTTCTATGGCTACACCTTC.

This clonotype was detected many times. This sequence joins TRBV15 and TRBJ2-3, with 9 bases matching TRBD2. This CDR3 has 16 residues. Germline V gene sequence: CDR1 LNHNV, CDR2 YYDKDF (reference sequence). With 0 bases clipped from V and 6 bases from J, the junction kept 7 bases outside the gene matches. The DNA of the CDR3 is TGTGCCACCAGCAGAGAAAGTAGCGGGAGTATCGATACGCAGTATTTT. Translated: CATSRESSGSIDTQYF.

V and J are TRBV19 and TRBJ2-5; D may be TRBD1 (6 bases). V lost 4 bases to trimming and J lost 7 bases, with 13 bases between them. The CDR3 loop spans 13 amino acids. In germline, CDR1 is LNHDA, CDR2 SQIVND (reference sequence). CDR3 amino acids: CASSSTGKGTQYF. CDR3 in DNA: TGTGCCAGTAGTAGTACAGGGAAAGGGACCCAGTACTTC.

This clonotype was detected ten times or more. This chain links TRBV24-1 with TRBJ2-3, with 8 nucleotides matching TRBD1. CDR1 KGHDR and CDR2 SFDVKD come from the germline V gene. The CDR3 length is 14 residues. V shed 5 bases, J shed 2 bases, and the junction held 2 bases outside the gene matches. The CDR3 bases are TGTGCCACCAGTGGACAGGGGAACACAGATACGCAGTATTTT. Translated, it gives CATSGQGNTDTQYF.

This clonotype was seen at least ten times. V usage is TRBV12-3 or TRBV12-4 and J usage is TRBJ1-3; D might be TRBD1 (6 bases). The germline V and J ends were trimmed by 4 bases and 8 bases, with 24 bases remaining between them. This CDR3 contains 17 residues. CDR3 residues: CASSSPRGSEYRDTIYF. For the CDR3, the DNA is TGTGCCAGCAGTTCCCCCAGGGGATCCGAATATCGGGACACCATATATTTT.

The rearrangement uses TRBV20-1 and TRBJ2-1, with 13 bases that match TRBD2. V trimming: 7 bases; J trimming: 8 bases; junction bases outside the gene matches: 5. This CDR3 is 13 amino acids long. Germline V CDR1 and CDR2: DFQATT, SNEGSKA (reference sequence). CDR3 protein: CSGPGLAGDEQFF. CDR3 sequence (DNA): TGCAGTGGTCCCGGACTAGCGGGAGATGAGCAGTTCTTC.

About this clonotype: Relative to the germline gene, one junction end is altered; a read error may explain this. The gene calls are TRBV5-1 and TRBJ1-5; 10 bases fit TRBD1. Germline V gene data show CDR1 as SGHRS and CDR2 as YFSETQ. This CDR3 has 15 amino acids. CDR3 in DNA: TGTGCCAGCAGCGTGACAGGGGGCCGGAATCAGCCCCAGCATTTT. It translates to CASSVTGGRNQPQHF. The full variable domain, completed using reference TRBV5-1 and TRBJ1-5, is KAGVTQTPRYLIKTRGQQVTLSCSPISGHRSVSWYQQTPGQGLQFLFEYFSETQRNKGNFPGRFSGRQFSNSRSEMNVSTLELGDSALYLCASSVTGGRNQPQHFGDGTRLSIL.

The J gene is TRBJ1-4, the V gene TRBV5-1; TRBD1 is a possible D gene (5 bases). The CDR3 totals 15 residues. Germline values: CDR1 SGHRS, CDR2 YFSETQ. V lost 4 bases and J 6 bases, leaving 16 bases between the germline ends. The CDR3 spells CASSLQGSTYEKLFF. For the CDR3, the DNA is TGCGCCAGCAGCCTCCAGGGCTCTACCTATGAAAAACTGTTTTTT. Combining the CDR3 with reference TRBV5-1 and TRBJ1-4 gives the whole variable domain KAGVTQTPRYLIKTRGQQVTLSCSPISGHRSVSWYQQTPGQGLQFLFEYFSETQRNKGNFPGRFSGRQFSNSRSEMNVSTLELGDSALYLCASSLQGSTYEKLFFGSGTQLSVL.

There are a few counts of this clonotype. The chain uses TRBV20-1 and TRBJ2-7, with 11 bases aligning to TRBD1. V was pared by 4 bases and J by 5 bases, with 4 bases of the junction left unmatched. Germline V gives CDR1 DFQATT, CDR2 SNEGSKA (reference sequence). The CDR3 sequence is 13 residues long. CDR3 sequence: CSANRDRGNEQYF. CDR3 DNA sequence: TGCAGTGCTAACCGGGACAGGGGGAACGAGCAGTACTTC.

The chain uses TRBV29-1 and TRBJ1-1; D uncertain. V was clipped by 7 bases and J by 2 bases, with 5 bases between them. CDR1 and CDR2 (germline): SQVTM, ANQGSEA. This CDR3 comprises 10 residues. CDR3 loop: CSGINTEAFF. The DNA of the CDR3 is TGCAGCGGGATTAACACTGAAGCTTTCTTT.

The table lists this clonotype with many counts. J is TRBJ2-1 and V is TRBV7-8, with D perhaps being TRBD1 or TRBD2 (6 bases each). The CDR3 extends over 15 amino acids. V lost 4 bases and J lost 6, with 16 bases in between. The germline gives CDR1 SGHVS, CDR2 FQNEAQ. CDR3 coding DNA: TGTGCCAGCAGCTCCCTTGACAAGGGGGGCAATGAGCAGTTCTTC. This encodes CASSSLDKGGNEQFF.

V is TRBV19 and J is TRBJ1-2, with 9 positions matching TRBD1. The CDR3 is 16 residues long. Trimming removed 9 bases from V and 5 bases from J; junction bases left unmatched: 16. Germline V gene data show CDR1 as LNHDA and CDR2 as SQIVND (reference sequence). The CDR3 region has the DNA TGTGCCAGCCGCACCGGCCCGGGACAGGGACCATATGGCTACACCTTC. Its translation: CASRTGPGQGPYGYTF.

This chain links TRBV12-5 with TRBJ2-7; 8 bases match TRBD1. The germline V gene encodes CDR1 LGHNT and CDR2 FRNRAP. The CDR3 has 13 amino acids. Trimming at V came to 5 bases and at J to 5 bases, leaving 5 bases not matched to a gene. The DNA for the CDR3 is TGTGCTAGTGGTCCAGGGGGCAGGGACGAGCAGTACTTC. Translated: CASGPGGRDEQYF. Complete variable domain (other parts from reference TRBV12-5 and TRBJ2-7): DARVTQTPRHKVTEMGQEVTMRCQPILGHNTVFWYRQTMMQGLELLAYFRNRAPLDDSGMPKDRFSAEMPDATLATLKIQPSEPRDSAVYFCASGPGGRDEQYFGPGTRLTVT.

The sample holds one count of this clonotype. The genes are TRBV6-1 and TRBJ1-1; 7 bases map to TRBD1. Germline V gives CDR1 MNHNS, CDR2 SASEGT. Trimming cost V 8 bases and J 7 bases; bases outside gene matches: 13. This CDR3 has 14 amino acids. The DNA for the CDR3 is TGTGCCAGCTGCACTTCCGGGCACAGGGGTGAAGCTTTCTTT. Protein product: CASCTSGHRGEAFF.

V is TRBV6-2 or TRBV6-3 and J is TRBJ2-3; TRBD2 matches 14 bases. CDR3 length: 18 residues. Losses at the gene ends were 0 bases for V and 2 bases for J; bases not matched to a gene: 4. Germline V gene lookup returns CDR1 MNHEY and CDR2 SVGEGT. CDR3 nucleotides: TGTGCCAGCAGTTACTCCCCGGGACTAGCGGGGGTCACAGATACGCAGTATTTT. This codes for CASSYSPGLAGVTDTQYF.

V usage is TRBV19 and J usage is TRBJ2-5; D gene uncertain. Germline V gives CDR1 LNHDA, CDR2 SQIVND (reference sequence). Trimming took off 1 base at V and 0 bases at J, with 6 bases between the two ends. The CDR3 extends over 14 amino acids. The DNA of the CDR3 is TGTGCCAGTAGTATAGGCAGAAACCAAGAGACCCAGTACTTC. Amino acid sequence: CASSIGRNQETQYF. Combining the CDR3 with reference TRBV19 and TRBJ2-5 gives the whole variable domain DGGITQSPKYLFRKEGQNVTLSCEQNLNHDAMYWYRQDPGQGLRLIYYSQIVNDFQKGDIAEGYSVSREKKESFPLTVTSAQKNPTAFYLCASSIGRNQETQYFGPGTRLLVL.

This clonotype was observed at least ten times. The chain uses TRBV20-1 and TRBJ1-1, with D unresolved. The CDR3 runs 13 residues. Germline CDR1 reads DFQATT; CDR2 reads SNEGSKA (reference sequence). V lost 8 bases to trimming and J lost 1 base, with 14 bases between them. The CDR3 reads CSPNANTNTEAFF. In DNA form, the CDR3 reads TGCAGTCCGAACGCTAACACGAACACTGAAGCTTTCTTT.